This T cell receptor (beta chain) was profiled in a study of T-cell reconstitution after alpha-beta-depleted transplantation in children (dated by TCRdb to 2016 to 2017). Regarding the complete study: Using TCR repertoire profiling, the study quantitatively followed how T-cell immune reconstitution unfolded in children after TCRalphabeta/CD19-depleted allogeneic hematopoietic cell transplantation.

Receptor amplification or capture employed PCR. Sequencer: Illumina HiSeq 2500. TCR library preparation used molecular barcoding, with unique molecular identifiers applied to normalize quantification of the TCRbeta repertoire. The public reads were reprocessed in TCRdb via fastp at Q25 and MiXCR, keeping in-frame beta chains. Here each entry gathers all rows of one CDR3 protein and keeps the most common genes and DNA. The sample records some 220,000 distinct CDR3 sequences, around 9.6% of which are singletons. Of the sample, approximately 6.6% is held by the ten largest clones. Between the V and J ends, shortened by 5 bases and 15 bases respectively, the junction contains 14 bases. CDR1 and CDR2 (MNHEY, SMNVEV) derive from the germline V gene (reference sequence). The CDR3 spans 12 residues, from the cysteine through the phenylalanine. Left in the record is the CDR3 DNA by itself, 36 bases read in frame from the first base.

Only a few counts were recorded for this clonotype. Its binding antigen is unknown. No base quality information exists; no much larger clone differs at one position. The clonotype was recovered from a human donor who donated a stem cell graft to a child with acute lymphoblastic leukemia. The material sequenced was PBMCs from the stem cell graft donor, taken from the stem cell graft. The V and J genes are TRBV27 and TRBJ1-6, with a tentative D gene TRBD1 over 6 matching bases. Here the CDR3 is given as CASSKTQGGLHF. The nucleotide sequence is given as TGTGCCAGCAGTAAGACCCAAGGGGGCCTCCACTTT.